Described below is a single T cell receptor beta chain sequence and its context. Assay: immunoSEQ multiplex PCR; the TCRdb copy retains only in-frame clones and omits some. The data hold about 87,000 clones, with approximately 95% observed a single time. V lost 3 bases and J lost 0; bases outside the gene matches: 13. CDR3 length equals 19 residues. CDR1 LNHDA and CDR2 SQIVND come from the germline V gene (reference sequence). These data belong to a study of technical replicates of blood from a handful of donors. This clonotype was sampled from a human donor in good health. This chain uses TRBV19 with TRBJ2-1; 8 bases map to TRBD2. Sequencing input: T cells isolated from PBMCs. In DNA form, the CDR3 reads TGTGCCAGTAGTATTACCAGCGGGGGACCGGGGAGCTCCTACAATGAGCAGTTCTTC. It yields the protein CASSITSGGPGSSYNEQFF.